Listed below are T cell receptor beta chains from one sample, sequenced in a study of blood T cell repertoires in COVID-19. The data were produced by immunoSEQ multiplex PCR, yet TCRdb's version contains in-frame clones alone and is incomplete. Among roughly 170,000 clones listed, more than 85% were seen once. Sequencing was carried out using peripheral blood. The receptors here all came from a man aged 35 to 55 with active or convalescent COVID-19. CDR3s include the opening cysteine and the closing phenylalanine or tryptophan. Fields, in order: CDR3 protein, CDR3 DNA, D gene, V gene, J gene, clone size. D genes are given only for firm matches. Only some rows state a clone size, as once, few, many or a class for expanded clones.

CDR3aa: CASSLGTGGARDTEAFF
CDR3nt: TGCGCCAGCAGCTTGGGGACAGGGGGCGCGAGGGACACTGAAGCTTTCTTT
d_gene: TRBD1
v_gene: TRBV5-1
j_gene: TRBJ1-1
abundance: -

CDR3aa: CASSPERGITDTQYF
CDR3nt: TGTGCCAGCAGCCCTGAGCGGGGGATCACAGATACGCAGTATTTT
d_gene: TRBD2
v_gene: TRBV4-2
j_gene: TRBJ2-3
abundance: -

CDR3aa: CASHPLGGPPIMNTEAFF
CDR3nt: TGTGCCAGTCACCCTTTGGGGGGGCCCCCCATCATGAACACTGAAGCTTTCTTT
d_gene: -
v_gene: TRBV19
j_gene: TRBJ1-1
abundance: -

CDR3aa: CASSSGQAGETQYF
CDR3nt: TGTGCCAGCAGCTCAGGGCAGGCCGGGGAGACCCAGTACTTC
d_gene: -
v_gene: TRBV28
j_gene: TRBJ2-5
abundance: -

CDR3aa: CASSQTGGDTEAFF
CDR3nt: TGTGCCAGCTCACAGACAGGGGGGGACACTGAAGCTTTCTTT
d_gene: TRBD1
v_gene: TRBV18
j_gene: TRBJ1-1
abundance: -

CDR3aa: CASSYSLAQETQYF
CDR3nt: TGTGCCAGCAGTTACTCACTAGCCCAAGAGACCCAGTACTTC
d_gene: -
v_gene: TRBV6-6
j_gene: TRBJ2-5
abundance: -

CDR3aa: CATSRREEQVFF
CDR3nt: TGTGCCACCAGCAGGAGGGAGGAGCAAGTTTTCTTT
d_gene: -
v_gene: TRBV15
j_gene: TRBJ1-1
abundance: -

CDR3aa: CASSPGSTGTNNSPLHF
CDR3nt: TGTGCCAGCTCACCAGGCTCTACAGGGACTAATAATTCACCCCTCCACTTT
d_gene: -
v_gene: TRBV18
j_gene: TRBJ1-6
abundance: few

CDR3aa: CASSSLDRDNQPQHF
CDR3nt: TGTGCCAGCAGCTCTCTCGACAGGGACAATCAGCCCCAGCATTTT
d_gene: TRBD1
v_gene: TRBV5-6
j_gene: TRBJ1-5
abundance: once

CDR3aa: CASSWDRVSNTEAFF
CDR3nt: TGTGCCAGCAGTTGGGACAGGGTTTCAAACACTGAAGCTTTCTTT
d_gene: TRBD1
v_gene: TRBV27
j_gene: TRBJ1-1
abundance: -